These 9 T cell receptor beta chains came from one sample sequenced in a study of blood T cell repertoires in COVID-19. The table came from immunoSEQ multiplex PCR; TCRdb's copy has only in-frame clones and leaves some out. The sample includes about 440,000 clones, about 85% of them seen just once. Source material: PBMCs or T cells enriched from blood (not recorded which). The receptors shown here come from a woman aged 18-30 years with acute COVID-19.

V and J are TRBV7-9 and TRBJ2-5, with 9 bases lining up with TRBD1. The V gene end was trimmed by 5 bases and the J gene end by 7 bases; junction bases not matched to a gene: 5. Germline V gene lookup returns CDR1 SEHNR and CDR2 FQNEAQ (reference sequence). The CDR3 is made up of 13 amino acids. CDR3 bases: TGTGCCAGCAGCCCACAGGGGGCTGGGACCCAGTACTTC. Translated, it gives CASSPQGAGTQYF.

The genes are TRBV3-1 (or the pseudogene TRBV3-2) and TRBJ1-5; D unresolved. This CDR3 spans 14 amino acids. Trimming pared 5 bases from V and 6 bases from J, leaving 14 bases between. In germline, CDR1 is LGHDT, CDR2 YNNKEL (reference sequence). CDR3 in DNA: TGTGCCAGCAGCGGGCGTGAAGGTAGTCAGCCCCAGCATTTT. Residues: CASSGREGSQPQHF.

The chain uses TRBV5-5 and TRBJ1-3; 7 positions match TRBD1. The germline CDR1 and CDR2 sequences are SGHKS and YYEKEE (reference sequence). V was pared by 5 bases and J by 0 bases, with 2 bases of the junction left unmatched. The length of the CDR3 is 14 residues. For the CDR3, the DNA is TGTGCCAGCAGGGACAGGAGCTCTGGAAACACCATATATTTT. Translation: CASRDRSSGNTIYF.

The chain joins TRBV18 to TRBJ1-1, with 9 bases identical to TRBD1. This CDR3 comprises 17 residues. Germline trimming cut 2 bases from V and 5 bases from J; bases unmatched to any gene: 12. Germline loops: CDR1 KGHSH, CDR2 LQKENI. This chain's CDR3 is CASSPTEYRGRGTEAFF. The CDR3 coding sequence is TGTGCCAGCTCACCAACGGAATACAGGGGGCGGGGGACTGAAGCTTTCTTT.

The J gene is TRBJ2-4, the V gene TRBV28, with D tentatively TRBD1 (5 bases). The length of the CDR3 is 15 residues. V lost 5 bases to trimming and J lost 1 base, with 12 bases between them. Germline V CDR1 and CDR2: MDHEN, SYDVKM. The CDR3 protein is CASSRQTAAKNIQYF. The DNA for the CDR3 is TGTGCCAGCAGTCGCCAGACAGCGGCCAAAAACATTCAGTACTTC.

Details on this clone: This specimen includes other DNA sequences encoding the same CDR3. The V call is TRBV4-3, the J call TRBJ2-7; D not certain. Trimming took off 3 bases at V and 2 bases at J, with 11 bases between the two ends. CDR3 length: 14 residues. Germline CDR1 LGHNA, CDR2 YSLEER. The CDR3 DNA is TGCGCCAGCAGCCAGGAGACGGGTACCTACGAGCAGTACTTC. Amino acids: CASSQETGTYEQYF.

The chain links TRBV4-3 to TRBJ1-2, with 8 bases that match TRBD1. Germline V CDR1 and CDR2: LGHNA, YSLEER. CDR3 length equals 13 residues. The ends lost 3 bases at V and 7 bases at J; junction bases unmatched: 4. DNA for the CDR3: TGCGCCAGCAGCCAGGATACAGGGGGTGGCTACACCTTC. Its protein product is CASSQDTGGGYTF.

The V gene is TRBV10-2, the J gene TRBJ2-1; TRBD2 agrees at 8 bases. Germline values: CDR1 WSHSY, CDR2 SAAADI. The J segment lost 1 base and the V segment lost 6 bases, leaving 2 bases of the junction unmatched. CDR3 length: 14 residues. CDR3 sequence: CASSRLASYNEQFF. CDR3 nucleotide sequence: TGCGCCAGCAGCCGACTAGCGTCCTACAATGAGCAGTTCTTC.

The sample holds one count of this clone. The V gene is TRBV14, the J gene TRBJ1-3, with D maybe TRBD1 (6 bases). Trimming cost V 5 bases and J 4 bases, with 12 bases left between them. Germline V lookup: CDR1 SGHDN, CDR2 FVKESK. The CDR3 length is 14 residues. The DNA for the CDR3 is TGTGCCAGCAGCTACCGGGACACAGGAAACACCATATATTTT. Residues: CASSYRDTGNTIYF.